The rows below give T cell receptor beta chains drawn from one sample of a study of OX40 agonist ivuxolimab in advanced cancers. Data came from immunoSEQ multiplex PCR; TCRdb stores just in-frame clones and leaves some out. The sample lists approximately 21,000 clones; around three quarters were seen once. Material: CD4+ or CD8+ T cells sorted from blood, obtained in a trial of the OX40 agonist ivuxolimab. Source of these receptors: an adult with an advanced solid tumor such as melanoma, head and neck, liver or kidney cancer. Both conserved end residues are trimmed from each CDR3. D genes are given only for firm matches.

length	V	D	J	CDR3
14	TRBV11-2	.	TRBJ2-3	ASSLVGLVSTDTQY
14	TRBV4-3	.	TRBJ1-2	ASSPAGSLFNYGYT
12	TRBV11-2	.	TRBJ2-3	ASSLVGPTDTQY
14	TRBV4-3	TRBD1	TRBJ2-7	ASSQETGTGSYEQY
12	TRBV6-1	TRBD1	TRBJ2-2	ASSLTGAGGELF
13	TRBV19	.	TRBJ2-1	ASSISLAAYNEQF
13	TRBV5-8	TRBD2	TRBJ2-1	ASSYGTSDYNEQF
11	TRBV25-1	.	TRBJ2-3	ASPRPATDTQY
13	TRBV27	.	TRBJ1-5	ASSRISDLDQPQH
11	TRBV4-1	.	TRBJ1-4	ASRPGLNEKLF
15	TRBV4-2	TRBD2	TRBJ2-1	ASSQVTTLAYLDEQF
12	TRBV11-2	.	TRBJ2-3	ASSLGSSTDTQY
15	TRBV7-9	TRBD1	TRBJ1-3	ASSLPGQGTTGNTIY
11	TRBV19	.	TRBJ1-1	ASEKQRSTEAF
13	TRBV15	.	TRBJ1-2	ATSSKTGTDYGYT
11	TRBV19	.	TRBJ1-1	ASRNDVGVEAF
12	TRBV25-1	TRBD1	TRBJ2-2	ASSAGTGTGELF
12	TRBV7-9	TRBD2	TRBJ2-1	ASRTGTNYNEQF
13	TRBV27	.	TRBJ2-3	ASSPSGEFTDTQY
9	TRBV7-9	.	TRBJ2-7	ASSFGSEQY
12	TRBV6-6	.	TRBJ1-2	ASSYSLLRNGYT
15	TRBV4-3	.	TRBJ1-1	ASSQRMGGDLNTEAF
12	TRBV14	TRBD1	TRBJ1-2	ASSPEGALYGYT
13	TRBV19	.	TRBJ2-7	ASSPRGTYPYEQY
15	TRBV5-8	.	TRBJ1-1	ASSFGQPQGMNTEAF
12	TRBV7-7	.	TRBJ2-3	ASSLEDSPDTQY
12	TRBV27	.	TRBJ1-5	ASSLWQGNQPQH
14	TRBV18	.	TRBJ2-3	ASSPLEESRADTQY
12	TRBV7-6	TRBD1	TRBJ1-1	ASSYGQGTSEAF
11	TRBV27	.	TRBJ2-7	ASSYSGVYEQY
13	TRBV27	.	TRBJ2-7	ASSDDGGFSYEQY
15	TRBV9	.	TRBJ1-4	ASSVGIGDGFNEKLF
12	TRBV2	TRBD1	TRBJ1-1	ASSGQGLNTEAF
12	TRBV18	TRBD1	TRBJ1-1	ASSLGQGNTEAF
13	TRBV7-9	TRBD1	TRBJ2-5	ASSYPDRAGETQY
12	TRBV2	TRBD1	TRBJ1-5	ASSEGQGRQPQH
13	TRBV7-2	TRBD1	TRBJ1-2	ASSIGTAANYGYT
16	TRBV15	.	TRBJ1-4	ATSALAQKKATNEKLF
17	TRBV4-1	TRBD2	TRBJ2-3	ASSQDTASGRPSTDTQY
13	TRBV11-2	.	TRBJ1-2	ASSLMSGTSYGYT
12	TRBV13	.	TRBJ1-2	ASSPPGGRGGYT
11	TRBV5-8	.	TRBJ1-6	ASSLRRDSPLH
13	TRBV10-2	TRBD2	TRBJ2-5	ASSDRGLGQETQY
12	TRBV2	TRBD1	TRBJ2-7	ASAKTGGIYEQY
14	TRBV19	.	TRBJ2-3	ASSIGPLGKTDTQY
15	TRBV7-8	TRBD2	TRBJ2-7	ASEDGLAGGGFYEQY
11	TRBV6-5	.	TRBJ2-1	ASGAGLINEQF
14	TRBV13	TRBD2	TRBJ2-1	ASSLRVGLAENEQF
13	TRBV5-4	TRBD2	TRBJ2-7	ASSPSPLAAYEQY
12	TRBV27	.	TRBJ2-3	ASSLLGPADTQY
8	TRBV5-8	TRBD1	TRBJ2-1	ASSFTGVV
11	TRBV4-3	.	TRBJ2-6	ASSLGGANVLT
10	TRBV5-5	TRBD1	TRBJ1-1	ASGQGYTEAF